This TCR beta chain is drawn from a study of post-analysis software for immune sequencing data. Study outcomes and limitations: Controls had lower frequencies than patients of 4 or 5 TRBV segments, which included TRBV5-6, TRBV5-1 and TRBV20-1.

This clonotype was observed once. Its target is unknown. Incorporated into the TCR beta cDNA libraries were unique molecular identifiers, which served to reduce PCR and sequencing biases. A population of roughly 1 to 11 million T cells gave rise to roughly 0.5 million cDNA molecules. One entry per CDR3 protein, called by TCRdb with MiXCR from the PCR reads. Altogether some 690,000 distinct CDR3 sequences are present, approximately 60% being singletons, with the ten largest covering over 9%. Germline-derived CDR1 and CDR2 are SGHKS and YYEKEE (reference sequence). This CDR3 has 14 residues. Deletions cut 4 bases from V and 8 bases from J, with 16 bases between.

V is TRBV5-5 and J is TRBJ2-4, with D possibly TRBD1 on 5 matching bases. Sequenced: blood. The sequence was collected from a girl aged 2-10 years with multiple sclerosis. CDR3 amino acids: CASSPERRADIQYF. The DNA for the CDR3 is TGTGCCAGCAGCCCTGAGCGCAGGGCGGACATTCAGTACTTC.